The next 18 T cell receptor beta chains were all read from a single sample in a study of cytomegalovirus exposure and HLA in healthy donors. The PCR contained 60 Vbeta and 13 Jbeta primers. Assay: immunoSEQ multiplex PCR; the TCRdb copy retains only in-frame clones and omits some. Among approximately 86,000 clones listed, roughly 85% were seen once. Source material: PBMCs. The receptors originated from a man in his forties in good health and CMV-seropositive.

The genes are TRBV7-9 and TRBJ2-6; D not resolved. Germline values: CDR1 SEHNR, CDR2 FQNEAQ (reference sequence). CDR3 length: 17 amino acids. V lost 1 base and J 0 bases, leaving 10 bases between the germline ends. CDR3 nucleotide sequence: TGTGCCAGCAGCTTAGGTCGTTGGAGCTCTGGGGCCAACGTCCTGACTTTC. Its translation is CASSLGRWSSGANVLTF.

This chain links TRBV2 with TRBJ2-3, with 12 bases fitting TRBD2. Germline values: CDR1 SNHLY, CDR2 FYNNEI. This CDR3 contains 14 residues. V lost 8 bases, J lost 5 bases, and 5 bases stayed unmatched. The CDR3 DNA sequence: TGTGCCAGCGGGACTAGCGGGCCAGGAGATACGCAGTATTTT. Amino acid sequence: CASGTSGPGDTQYF.

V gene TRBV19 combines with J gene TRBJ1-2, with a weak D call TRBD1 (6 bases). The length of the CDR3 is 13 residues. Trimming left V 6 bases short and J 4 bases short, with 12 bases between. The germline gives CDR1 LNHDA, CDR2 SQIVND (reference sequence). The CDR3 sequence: CASRNTGTYGYTF. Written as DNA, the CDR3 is TGTGCCAGTAGGAATACAGGGACCTATGGCTACACCTTC.

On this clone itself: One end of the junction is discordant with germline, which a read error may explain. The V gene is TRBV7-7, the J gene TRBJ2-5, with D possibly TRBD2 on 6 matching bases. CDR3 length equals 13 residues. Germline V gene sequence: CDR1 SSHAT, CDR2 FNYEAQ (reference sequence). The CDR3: CASSLGLKETQYF. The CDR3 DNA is TGTGCTAGCAGCCTTGGACTAAAAGAGACCCAGTACTTC.

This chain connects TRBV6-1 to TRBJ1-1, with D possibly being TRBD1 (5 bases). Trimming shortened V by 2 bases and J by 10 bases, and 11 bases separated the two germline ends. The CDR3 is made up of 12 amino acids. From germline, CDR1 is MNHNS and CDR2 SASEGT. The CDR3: CASSEPGLGAFF. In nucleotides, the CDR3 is TGTGCCAGCAGTGAACCGGGACTCGGAGCTTTCTTT.

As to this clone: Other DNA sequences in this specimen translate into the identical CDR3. CDR3 nucleotide sequence: TGTGCCAGCAGCGTAGAGGCAGGGGGCTCCTACGAGCAGTACTTC. The encoded protein is CASSVEAGGSYEQYF. The chain uses TRBV9 and TRBJ2-5; 7 nucleotides match TRBD1. Near its end, the DNA agrees better with TRBJ2-7, so the J call may be wrong. The germline V gene has CDR1 SGDLS and CDR2 YYNGEE. The CDR3 is made up of 15 amino acids.

CDR3 DNA: TGTGCCAGCAGCTTATGGGGCGGGAGGGGAAATGAGCAGTTCTTC. Protein sequence: CASSLWGGRGNEQFF. The V gene is TRBV7-3, the J gene TRBJ2-1; 9 nucleotides align to TRBD2. V shed 2 bases, J shed 7 bases, and the junction held 6 bases outside the gene matches. The germline V gene encodes CDR1 SGHTA and CDR2 FQGTGA. CDR3 length: 15 residues. Combining the CDR3 with reference TRBV7-3 and TRBJ2-1 gives the whole variable domain GAGVSQTPSNKVTEKGKYVELRCDPISGHTALYWYRQSLGQGPEFLIYFQGTGAADDSGLPNDRFFAVRPEGSVSTLKIQRTERGDSAVYLCASSLWGGRGNEQFFGPGTRLTVL.

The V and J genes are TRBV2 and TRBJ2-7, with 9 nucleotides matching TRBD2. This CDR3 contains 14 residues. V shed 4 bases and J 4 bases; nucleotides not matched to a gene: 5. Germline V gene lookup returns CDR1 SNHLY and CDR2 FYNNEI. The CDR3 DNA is TGTGCCAGCAGTGTCTCGCTAGCGGGGTACGAGCAGTACTTC. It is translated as CASSVSLAGYEQYF.

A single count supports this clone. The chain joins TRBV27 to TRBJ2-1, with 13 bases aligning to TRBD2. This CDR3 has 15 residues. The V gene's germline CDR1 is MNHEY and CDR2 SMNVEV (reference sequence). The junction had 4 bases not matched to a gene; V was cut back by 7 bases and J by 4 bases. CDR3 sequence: CASTLLAGGYNEQFF. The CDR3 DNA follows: TGTGCCAGCACCCTACTAGCGGGAGGGTACAATGAGCAGTTCTTC.

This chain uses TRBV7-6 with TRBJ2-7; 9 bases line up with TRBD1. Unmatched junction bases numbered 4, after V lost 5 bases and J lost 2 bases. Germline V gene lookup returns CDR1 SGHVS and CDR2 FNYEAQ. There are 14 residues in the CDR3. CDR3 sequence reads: CASSRGQGAYEQYF. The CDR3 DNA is TGTGCCAGCAGCCGGGGACAGGGAGCCTACGAGCAGTACTTC.

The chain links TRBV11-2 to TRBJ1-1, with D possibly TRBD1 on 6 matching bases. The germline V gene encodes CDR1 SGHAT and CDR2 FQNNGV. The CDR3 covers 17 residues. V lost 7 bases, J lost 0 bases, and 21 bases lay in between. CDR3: CASTRPLRGQLNTEAFF. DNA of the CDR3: TGTGCCAGCACCCGACCCCTAAGAGGACAGCTGAACACTGAAGCTTTCTTT.

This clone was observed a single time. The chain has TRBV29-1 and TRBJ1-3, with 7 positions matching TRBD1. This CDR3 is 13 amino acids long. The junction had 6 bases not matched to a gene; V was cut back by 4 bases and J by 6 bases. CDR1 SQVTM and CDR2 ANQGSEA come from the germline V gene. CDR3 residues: CSVVRDSLNTIYF. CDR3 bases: TGCAGCGTTGTTCGGGACAGCCTAAACACCATATATTTT.

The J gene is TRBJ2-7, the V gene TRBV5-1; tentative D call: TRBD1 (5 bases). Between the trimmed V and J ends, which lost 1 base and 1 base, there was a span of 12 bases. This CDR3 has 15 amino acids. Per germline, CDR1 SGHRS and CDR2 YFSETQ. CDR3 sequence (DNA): TGCGCCAGCAGCTTGTTGGGGCAGGTTTCCTACGAGCAGTACTTC. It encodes CASSLLGQVSYEQYF.

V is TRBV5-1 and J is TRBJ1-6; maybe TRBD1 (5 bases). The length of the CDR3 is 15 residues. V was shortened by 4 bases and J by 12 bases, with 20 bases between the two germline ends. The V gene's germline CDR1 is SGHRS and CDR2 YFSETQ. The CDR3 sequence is CASSPGGRLGGPLHF. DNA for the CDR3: TGCGCCAGCAGCCCCGGAGGAAGACTGGGGGGACCCCTCCACTTT. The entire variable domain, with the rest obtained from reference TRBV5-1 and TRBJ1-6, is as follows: KAGVTQTPRYLIKTRGQQVTLSCSPISGHRSVSWYQQTPGQGLQFLFEYFSETQRNKGNFPGRFSGRQFSNSRSEMNVSTLELGDSALYLCASSPGGRLGGPLHFGNGTRLTVT.

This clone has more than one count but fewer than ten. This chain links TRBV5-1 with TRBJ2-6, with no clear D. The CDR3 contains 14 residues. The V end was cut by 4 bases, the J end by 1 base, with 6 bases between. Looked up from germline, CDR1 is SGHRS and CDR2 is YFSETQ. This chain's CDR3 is CASSAVSGANVLTF. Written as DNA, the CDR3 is TGCGCCAGCAGCGCGGTGTCTGGGGCCAACGTCCTGACTTTC.

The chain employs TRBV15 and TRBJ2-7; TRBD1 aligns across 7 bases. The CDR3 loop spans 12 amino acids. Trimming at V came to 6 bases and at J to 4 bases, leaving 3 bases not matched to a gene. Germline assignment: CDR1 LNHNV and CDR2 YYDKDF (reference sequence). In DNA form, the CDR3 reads TGTGCCACCAGTACACAGGGGTACGAGCAGTACTTC. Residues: CATSTQGYEQYF.

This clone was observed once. DNA for the CDR3: TGCGCCAGCAGCTTGGGGCAGGTCACAGATACGCAGTATTTT. Amino acid sequence: CASSLGQVTDTQYF. The chain joins TRBV5-1 to TRBJ2-3; D ambiguous. Trimming removed 0 bases from V and 2 bases from J, with 7 bases in between. CDR3 length: 14 residues. Germline CDR1 and CDR2: SGHRS and YFSETQ.

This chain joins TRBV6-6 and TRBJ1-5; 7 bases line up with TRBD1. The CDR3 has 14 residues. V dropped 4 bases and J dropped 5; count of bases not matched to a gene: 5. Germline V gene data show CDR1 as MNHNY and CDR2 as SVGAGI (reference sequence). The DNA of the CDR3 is TGTGCCAGCAGTTGGGGGACAGACCATCAGCCCCAGCATTTT. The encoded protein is CASSWGTDHQPQHF.